Below, 28 T cell receptor beta chains from the same sample are listed, as sequenced in a study of T cell repertoires in cytomegalovirus infection. TCRdb independently ran MiXCR on the reads; one entry per CDR3 protein. The repertoire consists of around 200,000 distinct CDR3 sequences, with about a sixth occurring once and the leading ten covering 20% to 25%. Sequenced input: CD8+ T cells from PBMCs. The source of these receptors is a human donor in good health (CMV status not recorded). Some clones in this sample may be carry-over from other donors' samples.

This sequence joins TRBV6-6 and TRBJ2-5; no reliable D call. The germline V gene encodes CDR1 MNHNY and CDR2 SVGAGI (reference sequence). Trimming took off 1 base at V and 0 bases at J, with 6 bases between the two ends. This CDR3 region has 14 residues. The DNA for the CDR3 is TGTGCCAGCAGTTACTTGGGGTACCAAGAGACCCAGTACTTC. Amino acids: CASSYLGYQETQYF.

The gene calls are TRBV27 and TRBJ2-7; 7 bases align to TRBD1. Germline V gives CDR1 MNHEY, CDR2 SMNVEV (reference sequence). J was trimmed by 2 bases and V by 3 bases; bases with no gene match: 4. The CDR3 is 14 residues long. The CDR3 loop reads CASSFKGTAYEQYF. CDR3 coding DNA: TGTGCCAGCAGTTTTAAAGGGACAGCCTACGAGCAGTACTTC.

This clonotype has just a few counts. The V gene is TRBV4-1, the J gene TRBJ1-2, with D hard to call. Looked up from germline, CDR1 is MGHRA and CDR2 is YSYEKL. The V and J ends lost 2 bases and 0 bases respectively, with 7 bases between them. The CDR3 is 14 amino acids. The CDR3 region has the DNA TGCGCCAGCAGCCAACCCAGGTCTAACTATGGCTACACCTTC. Translated: CASSQPRSNYGYTF.

The chain has TRBV5-5 and TRBJ1-2, with D possibly TRBD1 on 5 matching bases. The CDR3 runs 15 residues. V was shortened by 3 bases and J by 4 bases, with 16 bases between the two germline ends. CDR1 and CDR2 from the germline V gene are SGHKS and YYEKEE (reference sequence). The CDR3 here is CASSSVGQGIYGYTF. Here the CDR3 DNA reads TGTGCCAGCAGCTCCGTCGGGCAGGGAATCTATGGCTACACCTTC.

This sequence joins TRBV28 and TRBJ2-7; tentative D call: TRBD1 (6 bases). The length of the CDR3 is 15 residues. Germline V gene data show CDR1 as MDHEN and CDR2 as SYDVKM. V gave up 7 bases and J gave up 2 bases, with 18 bases separating them. CDR3 in amino acids: CASTIGTGYPYEQYF. The CDR3 nucleotides are TGTGCCAGCACCATAGGAACAGGGTACCCCTACGAGCAGTACTTC. Full variable domain (missing parts from reference TRBV28 and TRBJ2-7): DVKVTQSSRYLVKRTGEKVFLECVQDMDHENMFWYRQDPGLGLRLIYFSYDVKMKEKGDIPEGYSVSREKKERFSLILESASTNQTSMYLCASTIGTGYPYEQYFGPGTRLTVT.

The rearrangement links TRBV7-9 to TRBJ2-4, with 8 bases matching TRBD1. J was trimmed by 9 bases and V by 5 bases; bases with no gene match: 9. Germline assignment: CDR1 SEHNR and CDR2 FQNEAQ (reference sequence). The CDR3 is 14 amino acids. The CDR3: CASSATGAGGIQYF. CDR3 DNA sequence: TGTGCCAGCAGCGCGACAGGGGCAGGGGGCATTCAGTACTTC.

The V and J genes are TRBV25-1 and TRBJ2-2; D is uncertain. Germline-derived CDR1 and CDR2 are MGHDK and SYGVNS. The CDR3 has 12 amino acids. V was pared by 1 base and J by 7 bases, with 4 bases between. The chain's CDR3 is CASSELNGELFF. DNA for the CDR3: TGTGCCAGCAGTGAATTAAACGGGGAGCTGTTTTTT.

As DNA, the CDR3 is TGTGCCAGCAGCTTATATAGCTCCTACAATGAGCAGTTCTTC. Its translation: CASSLYSSYNEQFF. V and J are TRBV7-9 and TRBJ2-1; D not resolved. CDR1 is SEHNR, CDR2 FQNEAQ, per germline (reference sequence). With 2 bases removed from V and 0 bases from J, the gap between germline ends came to 5 bases. The CDR3 covers 14 residues.

The rearrangement joins TRBV6-5 to TRBJ1-5, with 8 nucleotides matching TRBD1. This CDR3 spans 14 amino acids. Germline CDR1 is MNHEY and CDR2 is SVGAGI. Trimming at V came to 6 bases and at J to 9 bases, leaving 10 bases not matched to a gene. CDR3 region: CASSLTGALRPQHF. DNA of the CDR3: TGTGCCAGCAGCTTGACAGGGGCTTTAAGGCCCCAGCATTTT.

This clonotype is a singleton in its sample. The J gene is TRBJ1-4, the V gene TRBV7-6, with 7 bases aligning to TRBD1. The trim removed 5 bases at V and 7 bases at J, leaving 7 bases unmatched. This CDR3 has 14 residues. Germline assignment: CDR1 SGHVS and CDR2 FNYEAQ. The CDR3 sequence is CASSETGWSEKLFF. In nucleotides, the CDR3 is TGTGCCAGCAGCGAGACAGGGTGGAGTGAAAAACTGTTTTTT.

Worth noting for this clonotype: This may be a read error: a much more frequent sequence differs by one nucleotide. The gene calls are TRBV6-1 and TRBJ1-1; D ambiguous. The CDR3 sequence is 13 residues long. The V end was cut by 5 bases, the J end by 1 base, with 8 bases between. Germline lookup yields CDR1 MNHNS and CDR2 SASEGT. CDR3 sequence reads: CASSYGENTEAFF. Here the CDR3 DNA reads TGTGCCAGCAGTTACGGGGAGAACACTGAAGCTTTCTTT.

In this sample, this clonotype turned up many times. The chain employs TRBV7-6 and TRBJ2-7; D is possibly TRBD1 or TRBD2 (5 bases each). This CDR3 region has 12 residues. Trimming pared 1 base from V and 5 bases from J, leaving 6 bases between. Germline loops: CDR1 SGHVS, CDR2 FNYEAQ. The CDR3 coding sequence is TGTGCCAGCAGCTTAGGAGGGGACGAGCAGTACTTC. Its translation is CASSLGGDEQYF.

This chain connects TRBV4-1 to TRBJ2-2; 8 bases are shared with TRBD1. Trimming took 4 bases from V and 0 from J; bases not matched to a gene: 1. This CDR3 comprises 15 residues. The germline gives CDR1 MGHRA, CDR2 YSYEKL. The CDR3 region has the DNA TGCGCCAGCAGCCCAGGGGGCCCGAACACCGGGGAGCTGTTTTTT. Translation: CASSPGGPNTGELFF.

This clonotype was found a few times. This chain links TRBV5-4 with TRBJ2-7; possibly TRBD2 for D (7 bases). In germline, CDR1 is SGHNT, CDR2 YYREEE (reference sequence). CDR3 length: 14 amino acids. V was cut by 1 base and J by 3 bases, with 11 bases left in between. The CDR3 region is CASSLNGGLYEQYF. In nucleotides, the CDR3 is TGTGCCAGCAGCTTGAACGGGGGGCTCTACGAGCAGTACTTC.

CDR3 in DNA: TGTGCCAGCAGCGGGCTAGGAGGGCCCACCTACGAGCAGTACTTC. Protein: CASSGLGGPTYEQYF. This sequence joins TRBV7-6 and TRBJ2-7; weak D call: TRBD2 (6 bases). Trimming took off 5 bases at V and 2 bases at J, with 16 bases between the two ends. Germline V gives CDR1 SGHVS, CDR2 FNYEAQ. This CDR3 spans 15 amino acids. Drawing the rest from reference TRBV7-6 and TRBJ2-7, the complete variable domain is GAGVSQSPRYKVTKRGQDVALRCDPISGHVSLYWYRQALGQGPEFLTYFNYEAQQDKSGLPNDRFSAERPEGSISTLTIQRTEQRDSAMYRCASSGLGGPTYEQYFGPGTRLTVT.

This rearrangement joins TRBV7-2 to TRBJ2-7; weak D call: TRBD2 (7 bases). The CDR3 consists of 12 residues. CDR1 and CDR2 (germline): SGHTA, FQGNSA. With 10 bases removed from V and 3 bases from J, the gap between germline ends came to 13 bases. The CDR3: CAIGGRSYEQYF. The DNA of the CDR3 is TGTGCCATCGGGGGGCGGAGCTACGAGCAGTACTTC.

The chain links TRBV20-1 to TRBJ2-7; the match to TRBD1 covers 10 bases. The trim removed 6 bases at V and 3 bases at J, leaving 5 bases unmatched. Germline V gene data show CDR1 as DFQATT and CDR2 as SNEGSKA (reference sequence). The CDR3 consists of 13 residues. CDR3 nucleotides: TGCAGTGCCAGGGGACAGGGGAACTACGAGCAGTACTTC. Protein product: CSARGQGNYEQYF.

This clonotype was seen a handful of times. The rearrangement uses TRBV4-3 and TRBJ2-3; either TRBD1 or TRBD2 may supply D (5 bases each). This CDR3 comprises 17 residues. From germline, CDR1 is LGHNA and CDR2 YSLEER. Trimming removed 3 bases from V and 6 bases from J, with 22 bases in between. The CDR3 DNA is TGCGCCAGCAGCCATGACGTAACCGGGACCCTATCGGATACGCAGTATTTT. Translated, it gives CASSHDVTGTLSDTQYF.

This clonotype was seen a few times. The J gene is TRBJ1-2, the V gene TRBV5-6; the D is unclear. V lost 3 bases to trimming and J lost 8 bases, with 14 bases between them. This CDR3 region has 13 residues. Looked up from germline, CDR1 is SGHDT and CDR2 is YYEEEE. The CDR3 reads CASSSNRQPGYTF. CDR3 nucleotide sequence: TGTGCCAGCAGCTCAAACCGACAACCCGGCTACACCTTC.

The table lists this clonotype with a few counts. The chain joins TRBV29-1 to TRBJ2-5; D may be TRBD2 (6 bases). V was trimmed by 6 bases and J by 2 bases, leaving 16 bases between them. CDR3 length: 14 amino acids. Looked up from germline, CDR1 is SQVTM and CDR2 is ANQGSEA. The CDR3 nucleotides are TGCAGCGTCGGGGGAGACAGTACGCAAGAGACCCAGTACTTC. Its translation is CSVGGDSTQETQYF.

This clonotype was counted a few times. The rearrangement joins TRBV7-9 to TRBJ1-4, with TRBD1 matching over 7 bases. Trimming took 5 bases from V and 5 from J; bases not matched to a gene: 5. The length of the CDR3 is 14 residues. Per germline, CDR1 SEHNR and CDR2 FQNEAQ (reference sequence). The CDR3 sequence is CASSRTGGNEKLFF. The CDR3, as DNA: TGTGCCAGCAGCCGGACAGGAGGAAATGAAAAACTGTTTTTT.

This rearrangement joins TRBV7-9 to TRBJ1-2, with 7 bases identical to TRBD1. With V trimmed by 5 bases and J by 0 bases, 12 bases remained unmatched. This CDR3 is 17 amino acids long. Germline CDR1 SEHNR, CDR2 FQNEAQ (reference sequence). The CDR3 protein is CASSPDLPGGPNYGYTF. CDR3 nucleotides: TGTGCCAGCAGCCCTGACCTACCAGGGGGGCCTAACTATGGCTACACCTTC.

This clonotype turned up a few times. In DNA, the CDR3 is TGCAGTGCTAGAGAGTGGGACAGTTATAGCACAGATACGCAGTATTTT. Amino acid sequence: CSAREWDSYSTDTQYF. The chain couples TRBV20-1 to TRBJ2-3; 7 bases align to TRBD1. In germline, CDR1 is DFQATT, CDR2 SNEGSKA (reference sequence). The V segment lost 0 bases and the J segment 0 bases; nucleotides outside the gene matches: 6. The CDR3 sequence is 16 residues long.

The chain uses TRBV7-8 and TRBJ2-5; D possibly corresponds to TRBD1 (6 bases). CDR1 and CDR2 from the germline V gene are SGHVS and FQNEAQ. The CDR3 consists of 14 residues. V lost 4 bases to trimming and J lost 1 base, with 10 bases between them. CDR3: CASSSQGVQETQYF. In DNA, the CDR3 is TGTGCCAGCAGCTCACAGGGAGTCCAAGAGACCCAGTACTTC.

This clonotype has only a few counts. The CDR3 protein is CASSPTSGGTLAKNIQYF. The CDR3 DNA reads TGTGCCAGCAGCCCGACTAGCGGGGGGACCCTAGCCAAAAACATTCAGTACTTC. This chain joins TRBV11-1 and TRBJ2-4; 13 bases align to TRBD2. Per germline, CDR1 SGHAT and CDR2 FQDESV (reference sequence). The ends lost 5 bases at V and 0 bases at J; junction bases unmatched: 7. The CDR3 is made up of 18 amino acids. The full variable domain, rest sourced from reference TRBV11-1 and TRBJ2-4, is EAEVAQSPRYKITEKSQAVAFWCDPISGHATLYWYRQILGQGPELLVQFQDESVVDDSQLPKDRFSAERLKGVDSTLKIQPAELGDSAMYLCASSPTSGGTLAKNIQYFGAGTRLSVL.

This clonotype was counted between two and nine times. The chain combines TRBV12-3 or TRBV12-4 with TRBJ2-5; possibly TRBD2 for D (5 bases). Trimming left V 3 bases short and J 5 bases short, with 7 bases between. The CDR3 totals 12 residues. The CDR3 region is CASSFGGETQYF. The CDR3 DNA follows: TGTGCCAGCAGTTTTGGCGGGGAGACCCAGTACTTC.

Points on this clonotype: One junction end does not reproduce the germline sequence, and a read error may be involved. V gene TRBV6-5 combines with J gene TRBJ2-3, with D uncertain. Germline loops: CDR1 MNHEY, CDR2 SVGAGI. The CDR3 consists of 12 residues. Here the CDR3 DNA reads TGTGCCCGCAGCTACAGCACAGATACGCAGTATTTT. Translated, it gives CARSYSTDTQYF.

The rearrangement uses TRBV6-4 and TRBJ2-1; TRBD2 aligns across 10 bases. V trimming: 0 bases; J trimming: 6 bases; junction bases outside the gene matches: 5. CDR3 length: 16 amino acids. In germline, CDR1 is MRHNA, CDR2 SNTAGT. CDR3 residues: CASSDSGAGGPNEQFF. As DNA, the CDR3 is TGTGCCAGCAGTGACTCGGGAGCGGGGGGGCCCAATGAGCAGTTCTTC.